A selection of T cell receptor beta chains follows, all from one sample in a study of chemoradiotherapy in HPV16-positive cancers. Only in-frame clones appear in the TCRdb table, and some are missing; sequencing was by immunoSEQ multiplex PCR. Here the sample spans about 2,500 clones, about 80% being singletons. Sample: tumor tissue, taken from a patient who underwent chemoradiotherapy. The receptors were sampled from a human donor with HPV-associated anogenital cancer. Each CDR3 is given with its conserved first and last residue. Each record gives: CDR3 protein, V gene, J gene.

CDR3aa: CASSQDLAGQPQHF; v_gene: TRBV4-3; j_gene: TRBJ1-5
CDR3aa: CASSGLQGGSSGNTIYF; v_gene: TRBV6-1; j_gene: TRBJ1-3
CDR3aa: CSVTQAGYGEAFF; v_gene: TRBV29-1; j_gene: TRBJ1-1
CDR3aa: CASSQEEGAHYGYTF; v_gene: TRBV4-3; j_gene: TRBJ1-2
CDR3aa: CASGTETYEQYF; v_gene: TRBV6-5; j_gene: TRBJ2-7
CDR3aa: CASSSPGQGATRSYNEQFF; v_gene: TRBV7-6; j_gene: TRBJ2-1
CDR3aa: CASSRRAGSDTQYF; v_gene: TRBV4-1; j_gene: TRBJ2-3
CDR3aa: CASSFQMGLAGGSAETQYF; v_gene: TRBV28; j_gene: TRBJ2-5
CDR3aa: CASTPSRYEQYF; v_gene: TRBV2; j_gene: TRBJ2-7
CDR3aa: CASSEPGMTNYGYTF; v_gene: TRBV6-1; j_gene: TRBJ1-2
CDR3aa: CASSASWDRGAEQYF; v_gene: TRBV28; j_gene: TRBJ2-7
CDR3aa: CASSPGSLAGGPAYNEQFF; v_gene: TRBV7-3; j_gene: TRBJ2-1
CDR3aa: CASSEGLADYNEQFF; v_gene: TRBV6-1; j_gene: TRBJ2-1
CDR3aa: CASAGFGNTEAFF; v_gene: TRBV12-5; j_gene: TRBJ1-1
CDR3aa: CASSFGGGIRDEQFF; v_gene: TRBV11-1; j_gene: TRBJ2-1
CDR3aa: CASSLSLAGDRNEQYF; v_gene: TRBV4-3; j_gene: TRBJ2-7
CDR3aa: CASSLLLAGVYEQYF; v_gene: TRBV5-6; j_gene: TRBJ2-7
CDR3aa: CSANVGYEQYF; v_gene: TRBV20-1; j_gene: TRBJ2-7
CDR3aa: CASSRAGASGGEQFF; v_gene: TRBV7-2; j_gene: TRBJ2-1
CDR3aa: CASSWGWGLAGVADEQFF; v_gene: TRBV5-1; j_gene: TRBJ2-1
CDR3aa: CASSEGSLGKNIQYF; v_gene: TRBV9; j_gene: TRBJ2-4
CDR3aa: CASSLGGQGLNQPQHF; v_gene: TRBV5-1; j_gene: TRBJ1-5
CDR3aa: CASSLGTRDSLLGGQETQYF; v_gene: TRBV4-1; j_gene: TRBJ2-5
CDR3aa: CASSTYRGLHEQYF; v_gene: TRBV5-6; j_gene: TRBJ2-7
CDR3aa: CASSLQAYQPQHF; v_gene: TRBV28; j_gene: TRBJ1-5
CDR3aa: CASSDGGYEQYF; v_gene: TRBV6-1; j_gene: TRBJ2-7
CDR3aa: CASSLEHGLAGANTGELFF; v_gene: TRBV5-1; j_gene: TRBJ2-2